This entry is about one TCR beta chain. The data were obtained in a study of control samples from healthy donors and cancer patients. The CDR3 sequence is 15 residues long. Unmatched junction bases numbered 5, after V lost 2 bases and J lost 4 bases. Germline V lookup: CDR1 SGHRS, CDR2 YFSETQ. The data were produced by immunoSEQ multiplex PCR, yet TCRdb's version contains in-frame clones alone and is incomplete. The data show some 140,000 clones, 88% seen once. The chain carries TRBV5-1 and TRBJ2-3, with TRBD2 identical over 9 bases. The sequence was obtained from a woman aged 30 to 39 in good health. Sequencing input: blood. CDR3 coding DNA: TGCGCCAGCAGCTTTTTAGCGGGAGTGTCAGATACGCAGTATTTT. Translating gives CASSFLAGVSDTQYF.